This TCR beta chain is from a study of T-cell reconstitution after alpha-beta-depleted transplantation in children. The library targeted TCRbeta and was prepared with unique molecular identifiers. MiXCR, applied by TCRdb to the PCR reads, yields one record per CDR3 protein. In the table there are 420,000 or so distinct CDR3 sequences, roughly a tenth of which are singletons. The CDR3 extends over 14 amino acids. The germline CDR1 and CDR2 sequences are LNHNV and YYDKDF (reference sequence). Trimming took off 4 bases at V and 2 bases at J, with 9 bases between the two ends. The sequenced sample was PBMCs from the stem cell graft donor, obtained from the stem cell graft. The clonotype originates from a human donor who donated a stem cell graft to a child with acute myeloid leukemia. The chain joins TRBV15 to TRBJ2-1, with D hard to call. Here the CDR3 reads CATSKGNTYNEQFF. CDR3 nucleotide sequence: TGTGCCACCAGCAAGGGAAATACCTACAATGAGCAGTTCTTC.